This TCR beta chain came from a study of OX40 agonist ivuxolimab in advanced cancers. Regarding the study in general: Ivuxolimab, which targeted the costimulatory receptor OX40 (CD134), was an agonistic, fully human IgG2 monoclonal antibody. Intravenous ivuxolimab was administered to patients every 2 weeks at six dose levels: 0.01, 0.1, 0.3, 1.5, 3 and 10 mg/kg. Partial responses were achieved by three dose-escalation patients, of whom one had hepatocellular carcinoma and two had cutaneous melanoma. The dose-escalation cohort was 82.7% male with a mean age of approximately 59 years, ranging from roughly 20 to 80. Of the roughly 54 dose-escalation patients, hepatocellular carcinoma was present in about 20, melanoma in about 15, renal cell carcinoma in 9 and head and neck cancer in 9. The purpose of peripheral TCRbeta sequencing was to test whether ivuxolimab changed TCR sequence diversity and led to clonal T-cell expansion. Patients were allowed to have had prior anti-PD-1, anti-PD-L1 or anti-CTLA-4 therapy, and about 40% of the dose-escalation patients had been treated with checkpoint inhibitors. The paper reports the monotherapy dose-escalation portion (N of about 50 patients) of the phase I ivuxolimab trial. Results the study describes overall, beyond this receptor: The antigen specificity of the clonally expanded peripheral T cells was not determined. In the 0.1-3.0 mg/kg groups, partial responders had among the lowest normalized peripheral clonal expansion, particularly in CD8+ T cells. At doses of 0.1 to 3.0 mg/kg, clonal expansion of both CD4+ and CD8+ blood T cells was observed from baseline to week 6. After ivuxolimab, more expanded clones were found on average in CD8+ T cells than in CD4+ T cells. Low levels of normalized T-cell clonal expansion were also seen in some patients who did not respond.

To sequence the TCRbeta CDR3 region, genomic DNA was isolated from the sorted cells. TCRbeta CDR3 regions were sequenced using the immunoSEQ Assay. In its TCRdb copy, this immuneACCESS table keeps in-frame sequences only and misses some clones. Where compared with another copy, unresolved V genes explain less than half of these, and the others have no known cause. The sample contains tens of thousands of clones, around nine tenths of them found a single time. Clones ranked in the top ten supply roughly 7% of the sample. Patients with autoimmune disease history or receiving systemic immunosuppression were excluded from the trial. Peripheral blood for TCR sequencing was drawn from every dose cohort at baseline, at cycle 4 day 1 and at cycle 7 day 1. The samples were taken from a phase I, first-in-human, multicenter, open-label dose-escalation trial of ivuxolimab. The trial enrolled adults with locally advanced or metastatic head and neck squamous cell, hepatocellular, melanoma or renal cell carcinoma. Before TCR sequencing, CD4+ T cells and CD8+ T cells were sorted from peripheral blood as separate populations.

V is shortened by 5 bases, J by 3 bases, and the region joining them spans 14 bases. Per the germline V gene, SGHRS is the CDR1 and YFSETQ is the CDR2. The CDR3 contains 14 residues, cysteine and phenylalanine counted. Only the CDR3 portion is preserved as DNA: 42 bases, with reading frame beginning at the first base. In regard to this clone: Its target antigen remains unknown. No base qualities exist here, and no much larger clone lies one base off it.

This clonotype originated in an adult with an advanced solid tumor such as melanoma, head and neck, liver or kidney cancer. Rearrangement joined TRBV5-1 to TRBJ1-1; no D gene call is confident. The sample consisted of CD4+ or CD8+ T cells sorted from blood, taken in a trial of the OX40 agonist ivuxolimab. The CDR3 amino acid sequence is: CASRELITDTEAFF. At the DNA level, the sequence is TGCGCCAGCAGAGAATTAATAACGGACACTGAAGCTTTCTTT. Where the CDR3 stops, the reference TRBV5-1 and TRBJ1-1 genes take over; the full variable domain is KAGVTQTPRYLIKTRGQQVTLSCSPISGHRSVSWYQQTPGQGLQFLFEYFSETQRNKGNFPGRFSGRQFSNSRSEMNVSTLELGDSALYLCASRELITDTEAFFGQGTRLTVV.